This TCR beta chain was captured by sequencing in a study of blood T cell repertoires in COVID-19. Study context: The samples span acute and convalescent COVID-19 from the United States, Italy and Spain.

This CDR3 is 12 amino acids long. V was pared by 5 bases and J by 7 bases, with 11 bases between. Looked up from germline, CDR1 is SGHTA and CDR2 is FQGNSA. In the source study's methods: Amplifying reference gene primers gave estimates of nucleated cell counts. The protocol was immunoSEQ multiplex PCR, while the TCRdb copy is restricted to in-frame clones and leaves out a portion. For V, J and clone size, that table is used; D and trimming come from the DNA. The sample records 150,000 or so clones, roughly 76% being singletons. The sequence came from a woman aged 50 to 65 with active or convalescent COVID-19. The specimen was peripheral blood. The gene calls are TRBV7-2 and TRBJ1-2; D remains ambiguous. CDR3 DNA sequence: TGTGCCAGCAGCCCTGCGGGCAGTGGCTACACCTTC. Translated: CASSPAGSGYTF.